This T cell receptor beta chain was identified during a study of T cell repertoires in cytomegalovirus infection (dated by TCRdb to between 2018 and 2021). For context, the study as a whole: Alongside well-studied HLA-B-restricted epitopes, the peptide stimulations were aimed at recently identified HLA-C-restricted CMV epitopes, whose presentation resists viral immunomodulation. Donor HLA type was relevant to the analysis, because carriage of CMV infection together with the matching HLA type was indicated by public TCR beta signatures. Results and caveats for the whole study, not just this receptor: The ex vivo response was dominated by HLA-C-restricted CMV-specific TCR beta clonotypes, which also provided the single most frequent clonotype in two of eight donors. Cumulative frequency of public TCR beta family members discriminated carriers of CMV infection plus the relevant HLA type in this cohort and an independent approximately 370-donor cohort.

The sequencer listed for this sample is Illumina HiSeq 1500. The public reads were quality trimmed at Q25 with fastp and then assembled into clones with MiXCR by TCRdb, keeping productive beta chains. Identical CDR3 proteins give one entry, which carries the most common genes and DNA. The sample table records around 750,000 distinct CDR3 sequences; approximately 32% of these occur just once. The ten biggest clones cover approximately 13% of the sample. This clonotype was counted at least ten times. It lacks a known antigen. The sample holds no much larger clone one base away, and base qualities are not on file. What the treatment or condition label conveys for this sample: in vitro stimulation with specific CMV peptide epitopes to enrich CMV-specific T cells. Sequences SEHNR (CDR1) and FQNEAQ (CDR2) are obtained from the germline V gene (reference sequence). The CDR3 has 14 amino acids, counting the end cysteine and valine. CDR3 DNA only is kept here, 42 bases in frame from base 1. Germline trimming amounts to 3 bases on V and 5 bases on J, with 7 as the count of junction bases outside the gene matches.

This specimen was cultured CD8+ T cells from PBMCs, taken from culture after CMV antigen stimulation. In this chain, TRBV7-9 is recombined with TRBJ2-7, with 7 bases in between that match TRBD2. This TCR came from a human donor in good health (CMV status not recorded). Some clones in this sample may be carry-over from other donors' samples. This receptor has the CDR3 CASSLLGGKNEQYV. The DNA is TGTGCCAGCAGCTTGTTGGGAGGGAAGAACGAGCAGTACGTC.